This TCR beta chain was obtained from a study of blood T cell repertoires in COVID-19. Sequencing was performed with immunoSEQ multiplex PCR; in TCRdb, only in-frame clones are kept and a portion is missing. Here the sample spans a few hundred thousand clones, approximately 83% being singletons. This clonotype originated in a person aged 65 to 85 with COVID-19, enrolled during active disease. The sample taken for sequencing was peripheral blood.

The CDR3 DNA is TGTGCCAGCAGCTGCGGCCGGGAGGCCCCCATATCGTACGAGCAGTACTTC. Its translation: CASSCGREAPISYEQYF. The chain combines TRBV11-3 with TRBJ2-7; TRBD2 aligns across 7 bases. In germline, CDR1 is SGHNT, CDR2 YENEEA. Trimming cost V 4 bases and J 4 bases; bases outside gene matches: 16. CDR3 length equals 17 residues.